This T cell receptor (beta chain) was sequenced during a study of T cell changes during pregnancy in multiple sclerosis. V lost 10 bases to trimming and J lost 2 bases, with 16 bases between them. CDR1 is ENHRY and CDR2 is SYGVKD in the germline V gene. CDR3 length equals 14 residues. Libraries were prepared by immunoSEQ multiplex PCR; TCRdb keeps only in-frame clonotypes and omits some of them. The top ten hold about 0.15% of the sample, which has tens of thousands of clones, about 90% seen once. J is TRBJ2-3 and V is TRBV10-3, with D perhaps matching TRBD2 (6 bases). This TCR was recovered from a female donor in good health, enrolled as a control in a pregnancy study. The input for sequencing was CD4+ T cells from peripheral blood mononuclear cells, taken after pregnancy. The CDR3 region has the DNA TGTGCCACACGGGGCGGGGCCGTCACAGATACGCAGTATTTT. Translating it yields CATRGGAVTDTQYF.